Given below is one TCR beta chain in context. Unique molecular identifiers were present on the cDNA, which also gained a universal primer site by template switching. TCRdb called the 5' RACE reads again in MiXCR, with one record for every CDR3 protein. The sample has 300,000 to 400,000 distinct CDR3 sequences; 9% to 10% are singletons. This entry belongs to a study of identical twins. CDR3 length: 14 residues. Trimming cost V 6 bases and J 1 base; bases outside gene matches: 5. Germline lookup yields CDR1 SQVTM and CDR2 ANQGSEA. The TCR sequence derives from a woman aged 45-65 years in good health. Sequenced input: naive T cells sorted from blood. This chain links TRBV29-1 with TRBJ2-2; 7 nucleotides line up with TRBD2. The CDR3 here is CSVASGMNTGELFF. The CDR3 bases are TGCAGCGTCGCTAGCGGAATGAACACCGGGGAGCTGTTTTTT.